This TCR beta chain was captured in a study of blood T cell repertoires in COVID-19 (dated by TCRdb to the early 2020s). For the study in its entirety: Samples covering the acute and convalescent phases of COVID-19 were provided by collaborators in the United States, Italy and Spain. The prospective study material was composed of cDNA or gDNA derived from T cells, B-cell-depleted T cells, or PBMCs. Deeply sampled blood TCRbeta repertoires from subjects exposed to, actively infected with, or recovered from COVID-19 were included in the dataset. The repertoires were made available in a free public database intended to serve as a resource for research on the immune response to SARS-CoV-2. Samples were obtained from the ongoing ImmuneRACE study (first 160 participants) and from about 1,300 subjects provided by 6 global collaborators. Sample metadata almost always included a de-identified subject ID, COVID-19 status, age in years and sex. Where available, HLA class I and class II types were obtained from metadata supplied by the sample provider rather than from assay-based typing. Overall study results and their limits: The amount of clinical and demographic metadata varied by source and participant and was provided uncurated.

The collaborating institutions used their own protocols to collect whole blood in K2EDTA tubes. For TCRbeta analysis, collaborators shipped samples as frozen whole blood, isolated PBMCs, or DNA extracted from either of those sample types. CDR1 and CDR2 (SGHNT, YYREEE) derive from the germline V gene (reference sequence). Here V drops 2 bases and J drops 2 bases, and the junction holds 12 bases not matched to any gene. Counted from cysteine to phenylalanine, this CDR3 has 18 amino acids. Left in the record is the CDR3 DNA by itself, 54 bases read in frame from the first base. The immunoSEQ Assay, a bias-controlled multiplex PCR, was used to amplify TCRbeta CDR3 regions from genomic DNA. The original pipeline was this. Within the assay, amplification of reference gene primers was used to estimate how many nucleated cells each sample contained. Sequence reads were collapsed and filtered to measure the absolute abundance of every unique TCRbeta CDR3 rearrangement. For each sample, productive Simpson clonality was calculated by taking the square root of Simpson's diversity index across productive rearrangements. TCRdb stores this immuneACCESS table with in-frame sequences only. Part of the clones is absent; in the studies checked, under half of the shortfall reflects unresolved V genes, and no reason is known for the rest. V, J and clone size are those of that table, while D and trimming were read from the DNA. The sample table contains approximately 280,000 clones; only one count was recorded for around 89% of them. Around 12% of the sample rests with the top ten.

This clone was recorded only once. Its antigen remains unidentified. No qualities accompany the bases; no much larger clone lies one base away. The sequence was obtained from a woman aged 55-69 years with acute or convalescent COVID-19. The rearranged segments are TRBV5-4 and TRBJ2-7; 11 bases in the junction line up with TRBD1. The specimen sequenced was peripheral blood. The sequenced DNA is TGTGCCAGCAGCTTAGTCCCCGGGACAGGGGGGTCGGCCTACGAGCAGTACTTC. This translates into CASSLVPGTGGSAYEQYF. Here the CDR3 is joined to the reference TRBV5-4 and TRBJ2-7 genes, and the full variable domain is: ETGVTQSPTHLIKTRGQQVTLRCSSQSGHNTVSWYQQALGQGPQFIFQYYREEENGRGNFPPRFSGLQFPNYSSELNVNALELDDSALYLCASSLVPGTGGSAYEQYFGPGTRLTVT.